One and the same sample provided the 17 T cell receptor beta chains below, sequenced in a study of cytomegalovirus exposure and HLA in healthy donors. 13 Jbeta primers and 60 Vbeta primers were used for the PCR. Profiling relied on immunoSEQ multiplex PCR, and the TCRdb table lists in-frame clones only, not all of them. The sample has around 50,000 clones, about 80% seen once. Sequencing was performed on PBMCs. These receptors all come from a man aged 30 to 45 in good health and CMV-seronegative.

This rearrangement joins TRBV6-1 to TRBJ1-1; perhaps TRBD1 as D (6 bases). Germline V CDR1 and CDR2: MNHNS, SASEGT. The CDR3 runs to 15 residues. Trimming removed 4 bases from V and 3 bases from J, with 15 bases in between. CDR3 residues: CASSGTTGPDTEAFF. The CDR3 DNA reads as TGTGCCAGCAGTGGGACCACAGGGCCCGACACTGAAGCTTTCTTT.

This clone was counted a few times. The chain links TRBV21-1 to TRBJ1-2; the D call TRBD1 from the table was never checked on the DNA. TRBV21-1 is marked as a pseudogene. The CDR3 runs 18 residues. The chain's CDR3 is CASSKAGNRGRIDYGYTF. The CDR3 DNA is TGTGCCAGCAGCAAAGCCGGGAACAGGGGGCGGATAGACTATGGCTACACCTTC.

J is TRBJ1-6 and V is TRBV10-3; TRBD1 matches 8 bases. Germline V gives CDR1 ENHRY, CDR2 SYGVKD. With V trimmed by 8 bases and J by 8 bases, 8 bases remained unmatched. The CDR3 is made up of 14 amino acids. CDR3 amino acids: CAISGQGDDSPLHF. The CDR3 nucleotides are TGTGCCATCTCCGGACAGGGAGACGATTCACCCCTCCACTTT.

The chain combines TRBV7-2 with TRBJ2-3; D might be TRBD2 (5 bases). This CDR3 is built from 14 residues. V dropped 5 bases and J dropped 5 bases, with 14 bases sitting between them. CDR1 SGHTA and CDR2 FQGNSA come from the germline V gene. The CDR3 spells CASSPRRAGDTQYF. The CDR3 region has the DNA TGTGCCAGCAGCCCGAGGCGGGCGGGAGATACGCAGTATTTT.

The chain is built from TRBV12-1 and TRBJ2-2; whether TRBD1, the table's D call, matches the DNA was not checked. TRBV12-1 is flagged as a pseudogene. The CDR3 is 16 residues long. The CDR3 DNA is TGTGCCAGCAGCTTTGGCAGGGGTTTGGACACCGGGGAGCTGTTTTTT. Its translation: CASSFGRGLDTGELFF.

This clone has just one count. J is TRBJ1-1 and V is TRBV7-2, with 9 bases fitting TRBD1. The CDR3 runs to 14 residues. After removal of 2 bases from V and 5 bases from J, the junction contained 3 bases not matched to a gene. Germline assignment: CDR1 SGHTA and CDR2 FQGNSA. The CDR3 protein is CASSLTGGWTEAFF. CDR3 nucleotide sequence: TGTGCCAGCAGCTTAACAGGGGGCTGGACTGAAGCTTTCTTT.

The chain carries TRBV6-5 and TRBJ2-5, with a weak D call TRBD2 (6 bases). The CDR3 covers 14 residues. Looked up from germline, CDR1 is MNHEY and CDR2 is SVGAGI. V gave up 0 bases and J gave up 1 base, with 6 bases separating them. The CDR3 region has the DNA TGTGCCAGCAGTTACTCGGGGGGCCAAGAGACCCAGTACTTC. This gives the protein CASSYSGGQETQYF.

The chain joins TRBV4-1 to TRBJ1-4; D remains ambiguous. Trimming removed 4 bases at V and 3 bases at J, with 21 bases between. The CDR3 is 18 residues long. Germline V lookup: CDR1 MGHRA, CDR2 YSYEKL. CDR3 sequence (DNA): TGCGCCAGCAGCCCAACATACCAGACGAGGGTGCCTAATGAAAAACTGTTTTTT. Translated: CASSPTYQTRVPNEKLFF.

This clone has at least ten counts. The V and J genes are TRBV6-1 and TRBJ2-7; tentatively, D is TRBD1 (5 bases). Per germline, CDR1 MNHNS and CDR2 SASEGT. The CDR3 is 15 residues long. Trimming took off 5 bases at V and 6 bases at J, with 20 bases between the two ends. The CDR3 sequence is CASSKRTSSQGEQYF. The CDR3, as DNA: TGTGCCAGCAGTAAACGGACGTCTTCGCAGGGCGAGCAGTACTTC.

This clone has just one count. This chain uses TRBV4-2 with TRBJ2-5; 9 bases are a match to TRBD1. The length of the CDR3 is 14 residues. CDR1 is LGHNA, CDR2 YNFKEQ, per germline. V was pared by 4 bases and J by 7 bases, with 7 bases of the junction left unmatched. The CDR3 DNA reads TGTGCCAGCAGCCTGGGACAGGGAGACGGGACCCAGTACTTC. It encodes CASSLGQGDGTQYF.

This chain links TRBV10-3 with TRBJ1-5; possible D gene TRBD1, 6 bases. This CDR3 has 13 amino acids. Trimming removed 6 bases at V and 6 bases at J, with 12 bases between. Germline lookup yields CDR1 ENHRY and CDR2 SYGVKD. Here the CDR3 reads CAIRDRPGQPQHF. Written as DNA, the CDR3 is TGTGCCATCAGAGACAGGCCGGGTCAGCCCCAGCATTTT.

V is TRBV7-2 and J is TRBJ1-2; the match to TRBD1 covers 9 bases. The V segment lost 5 bases and the J segment 8 bases; nucleotides outside the gene matches: 18. CDR1 is SGHTA and CDR2 is FQGNSA in the germline V gene. The CDR3 loop spans 17 amino acids. The CDR3 here is CASSNDINRGQALGYTF. CDR3 nucleotide sequence: TGTGCCAGCAGCAACGATATAAACAGGGGGCAAGCCCTGGGCTACACCTTC.

The genes are TRBV7-2 and TRBJ1-4; 8 bases are a match to TRBD1. The V segment lost 0 bases and the J segment 7 bases; nucleotides outside the gene matches: 4. Germline CDR1 reads SGHTA; CDR2 reads FQGNSA. The CDR3 runs 15 residues. The CDR3, as DNA: TGTGCCAGCAGCTTAGCGCAGGGGGCCGGTGAAAAACTGTTTTTT. It codes for CASSLAQGAGEKLFF.

A note on this clone: Distinct nucleotide sequences in the sample also encode this CDR3. The chain couples TRBV2 to TRBJ1-1; D gene ambiguous. The CDR3 consists of 14 residues. Germline values: CDR1 SNHLY, CDR2 FYNNEI. V was cut by 2 bases and J by 0 bases, with 7 bases left in between. Here the CDR3 reads CASSERSLNTEAFF. The CDR3 DNA sequence: TGTGCCAGCAGTGAACGAAGCCTGAACACTGAAGCTTTCTTT.

The gene calls are TRBV7-9 and TRBJ1-1, with 7 bases identical to TRBD1. The CDR3 has 16 amino acids. CDR1 SEHNR and CDR2 FQNEAQ come from the germline V gene (reference sequence). V trimming: 5 bases; J trimming: 0 bases; junction bases outside the gene matches: 9. CDR3 bases: TGTGCCAGCAGCCCACAAATCCAGGGGGTGAACACTGAAGCTTTCTTT. Its translation is CASSPQIQGVNTEAFF.

J is TRBJ1-1 and V is TRBV7-6; 7 bases match TRBD1. CDR1 is SGHVS and CDR2 is FNYEAQ in the germline V gene. CDR3 size: 17 residues. J gave up 3 bases and V 6 bases, and 16 bases lay outside the gene matches. CDR3 DNA sequence: TGTGCCAGCAGTTCCATGCTCCAAGGGGGCTTGGACACTGAAGCTTTCTTT. This codes for CASSSMLQGGLDTEAFF.

As regards this clone: The germline gene is not matched at one end of the junction; a read error may be the cause. This chain connects TRBV7-9 to TRBJ2-3; 8 bases agree with TRBD1. Germline values: CDR1 SEHNR, CDR2 FQNEAQ (reference sequence). The CDR3 loop spans 16 amino acids. The CDR3 DNA reads TGTTCCAGCAGCTCCGGACAGGGAGAGAGTGCAGATACGCAGTATTTT. This encodes CSSSSGQGESADTQYF.